The sequence of this T cell receptor (beta chain) was determined in a study of T cells in Graves' hyperthyroidism and ophthalmopathy. The CDR3 is made up of 14 amino acids. CDR1 is MDHEN and CDR2 is SYDVKM in the germline V gene. Trimming removed 3 bases at V and 8 bases at J, with 16 bases between. The TCR beta CDR3 regions underwent amplification using RNA transcripts as the source. TCR CDR3 regions were first amplified by RT-PCR with HTBI primers. TCRdb called the multiplex PCR reads again in MiXCR, with one record for every CDR3 protein. The profile shows hundreds of thousands of distinct CDR3 sequences, roughly 14% of them singletons.

What was sequenced was blood. This chain connects TRBV28 to TRBJ1-2, with D uncertain. The clonotype comes from a woman in her fifties or sixties with Graves' ophthalmopathy. CDR3 nucleotide sequence: TGTGCCAGCAGTTTGTTGGGTATCTCTTTCGGCTACACCTTC. Translated, it gives CASSLLGISFGYTF.